The source of this T cell receptor (beta chain) is a study of CD8+CD57+ T cells in acquired aplastic anemia. About the research overall: Sorted CD4+ and CD8+ cells yielded 3.2 ug of DNA on average.

Both TCR beta VDJ combination and CDR3 sequence profiling were carried out. Genomic DNA was the template for this profiling. TCRdb passed the reads through MiXCR, listing each CDR3 protein once. The table includes 310,000 or so distinct CDR3 sequences, roughly 61% detected once. There are many counts of this clonotype. Its cognate antigen is unknown. CD8+CD57+ cell expansion had been shown by flow cytometry in patients chosen for sequencing. Every patient was diagnosed with severe acquired aplastic anemia. Study-level findings and limits: The number of CD8+ CDR3 sequences shared by patients and controls was approximately 28. Significance was not reached for CD8+ Simpson's diversity between patients and controls.

Sample: sorted CD4+, CD8+, or CD8+CD57+ T cells (not recorded which) from PBMCs. The TCR sequence derives from a human donor with aplastic anemia.

As DNA, the CDR3 is TGTGCCAGCAGCACCCAGGGGCGACGGGGGGATGAGCAGTACTTC. It encodes CASSTQGRRGDEQYF. The chain recombines TRBV9 with TRBJ2-7; maybe TRBD2 (7 bases). This CDR3 contains 15 residues. Between the trimmed V and J ends, which lost 4 bases and 7 bases, there was a span of 21 bases. The germline V gene encodes CDR1 SGDLS and CDR2 YYNGEE.